Sequencing of this T cell receptor (beta chain) was carried out in a study of T cells in pancreatic ductal adenocarcinoma. Study results and limitations: Unique clonotypes were roughly 8-fold more numerous in blood than in tumor. Comparisons of tumor and blood clonality may show falsely lower tumor diversity. Blood clonality (around 0.066) did not differ significantly from tumor (approximately 0.12). The resected cohort was biased toward the minority with early-stage disease.

This clone was seen a handful of times. Its matching antigen is unknown. Selected pancreatic ductal adenocarcinoma patients had undergone surgery without neoadjuvant therapy. TCRdb's copy holds only in-frame clones and misses some; the assay was immunoSEQ multiplex PCR. This table has about 2,500 clones, 70% to 85% appearing once. V was clipped by 4 bases and J by 4 bases, with 13 bases between them. CDR3 length equals 14 residues. Germline CDR1 and CDR2: MNHNS and SASEGT. The TCR comes from a human donor with pancreatic ductal adenocarcinoma. Sequenced input: pancreatic tumor tissue. V usage is TRBV6-1 and J usage is TRBJ1-1; D not certain. DNA of the CDR3: TGTGCCAGCAGTGCGGACTGGGAGGGCACTGAAGCTTTCTTT. Its translation: CASSADWEGTEAFF.